This entry lists 27 T cell receptor beta chains sequenced from one sample in a study of cytomegalovirus exposure and HLA in healthy donors (dated by TCRdb to the late 2010s). The library relied on the immunoSEQ multiplex PCR assay. A mixture of 60 forward primers for TCR Vbeta segments and 13 reverse primers for TCR Jbeta segments was used in the multiplex PCR. TCRdb carries this immuneACCESS record with in-frame sequences only. Its versions omit some clonotypes, under half of them owing to an unresolved V gene in the studies checked, with the rest unexplained. The sample has approximately 79,000 clones on record, approximately 69% of them singletons. In total, the top ten clones hold 7.5% to 9.5% of the sample. Sequencing was performed on PBMCs. These receptors came from a man aged 40-55 years in good health and CMV-seropositive.

The chain links TRBV7-9 to TRBJ2-3; D is unclear. Between the trimmed V and J ends, which lost 2 bases and 0 bases, there was a span of 6 bases. In germline, CDR1 is SEHNR, CDR2 FQNEAQ (reference sequence). The CDR3 runs 14 residues. The chain's CDR3 is CASSLSQSTDTQYF. The CDR3, as DNA: TGTGCCAGCAGCTTAAGTCAGAGCACAGATACGCAGTATTTT.

A remark on this clone: A read error may account for a junction end that differs from germline. The rearrangement uses TRBV5-6 and TRBJ2-7; 8 bases are a match to TRBD1. CDR3 length equals 15 residues. The germline CDR1 and CDR2 sequences are SGHDT and YYEEEE. CDR3 coding DNA: TGTGCCAGCAGCTTGGGCGGACAGGGCTCCCACGAGCAGTACTTC. Protein sequence: CASSLGGQGSHEQYF.

The chain joins TRBV10-3 to TRBJ1-1; no reliable D call. The CDR3 consists of 13 residues. CDR1 ENHRY and CDR2 SYGVKD come from the germline V gene. The germline V and J ends were trimmed by 4 bases and 4 bases, with 10 bases remaining between them. The CDR3 is CAISVELGTEAFF. As DNA, the CDR3 is TGTGCCATCAGTGTAGAGCTCGGCACTGAAGCTTTCTTT.

The DNA for the CDR3 is TGTGCCAGCAGTTTGCGTCTAGCGGGGGAAAGCTCCTACGAGCAGTACTTC. Translation: CASSLRLAGESSYEQYF. This chain connects TRBV27 to TRBJ2-7; 10 bases line up with TRBD2. The V and J ends lost 3 bases and 0 bases, in that order; junction bases with no gene match: 8. The CDR3 spans 17 residues. The germline V gene encodes CDR1 MNHEY and CDR2 SMNVEV (reference sequence).

This clone appeared a few times. This chain connects TRBV27 to TRBJ2-4; 10 nucleotides agree with TRBD2. The V and J ends lost 5 bases and 6 bases, in that order; junction bases with no gene match: 7. The CDR3 consists of 15 residues. The germline V gene has CDR1 MNHEY and CDR2 SMNVEV (reference sequence). The CDR3 protein is CASSELAGGANIQYF. The CDR3 DNA follows: TGTGCCAGCAGTGAATTAGCGGGGGGTGCAAACATTCAGTACTTC.

The genes are TRBV18 and TRBJ1-4, with 7 bases lining up with TRBD1. This CDR3 spans 15 amino acids. The V and J ends lost 3 bases and 5 bases, in that order; junction bases with no gene match: 6. The germline V gene has CDR1 KGHSH and CDR2 LQKENI. The CDR3 loop reads CASSPIETGNEKLFF. In DNA, the CDR3 is TGTGCCAGCTCACCGATCGAGACAGGGAATGAAAAACTGTTTTTT.

The chain links TRBV20-1 to TRBJ2-4; no firm D call. The CDR3 length is 11 residues. V was cut by 1 base and J by 11 bases, with 9 bases left in between. CDR1 is DFQATT and CDR2 is SNEGSKA in the germline V gene (reference sequence). The DNA of the CDR3 is TGCAGTGCTAGAGGAGATTTTGTTCAGTACTTC. Its translation is CSARGDFVQYF.

The genes are TRBV19 and TRBJ1-2; no clear D gene. V was trimmed by 6 bases and J by 5 bases, leaving 16 bases between them. The CDR3 is made up of 14 amino acids. Germline V CDR1 and CDR2: LNHDA, SQIVND (reference sequence). CDR3: CASSEDSRYYGYTF. CDR3 nucleotides: TGTGCCAGTAGCGAGGACTCTCGTTATTATGGCTACACCTTC.

The chain combines TRBV11-3 with TRBJ2-1, with D possibly matching TRBD2 (6 bases). V lost 1 base and J lost 9, with 10 bases in between. Germline V gene sequence: CDR1 SGHNT, CDR2 YENEEA. The CDR3 extends over 13 amino acids. CDR3 DNA sequence: TGTGCCAGCAGCTTAGTAGGAGGGGCTGAGCAGTTCTTC. Protein sequence: CASSLVGGAEQFF.

The chain has TRBV6-5 and TRBJ2-3; maybe TRBD2 (6 bases). The germline CDR1 and CDR2 sequences are MNHEY and SVGAGI. The CDR3 totals 13 residues. The V and J ends lost 9 bases and 3 bases respectively, with 13 bases between them. For the CDR3, the DNA is TGTGCCAGTGTTCCGGGGAGGACAGATACGCAGTATTTT. Translation: CASVPGRTDTQYF.

This chain links TRBV7-2 with TRBJ1-2, with TRBD1 as a possible D gene (6 bases). The CDR3 has 15 amino acids. V was clipped by 10 bases and J by 0 bases, with 18 bases between them. The germline gives CDR1 SGHTA, CDR2 FQGNSA. In DNA form, the CDR3 reads TGTGCCACCCCGGGACAAACGTTAGCTAACTATGGCTACACCTTC. It translates to CATPGQTLANYGYTF. Drawing the rest from reference TRBV7-2 and TRBJ1-2, the complete variable domain is GAGVSQSPSNKVTEKGKDVELRCDPISGHTALYWYRQSLGQGLEFLIYFQGNSAPDKSGLPSDRFSAERTGGSVSTLTIQRTQQEDSAVYLCATPGQTLANYGYTFGSGTRLTVV.

This chain joins TRBV19 and TRBJ2-7; TRBD2 is a possible D gene (5 bases). Trimming cost V 0 bases and J 2 bases, with 14 bases left between them. CDR1 LNHDA and CDR2 SQIVND come from the germline V gene (reference sequence). The CDR3 consists of 16 residues. CDR3 nucleotide sequence: TGTGCCAGTAGTATAGATGAGGGCGCACTAGCCTACGAGCAGTACTTC. It specifies CASSIDEGALAYEQYF.

V is TRBV7-9 and J is TRBJ1-5, with D hard to call. Germline V gives CDR1 SEHNR, CDR2 FQNEAQ (reference sequence). The CDR3 length is 15 residues. The germline V and J ends were trimmed by 5 bases and 6 bases, with 17 bases remaining between them. The DNA for the CDR3 is TGTGCCAGCAGCCTTGCGATGGGAGGTCCTCAGCCCCAGCATTTT. Protein sequence: CASSLAMGGPQPQHF.

The chain uses TRBV14 and TRBJ2-3; D unclear. CDR1 is SGHDN and CDR2 is FVKESK in the germline V gene. Trimming removed 4 bases from V and 8 bases from J, with 7 bases in between. This CDR3 has 11 amino acids. In nucleotides, the CDR3 is TGTGCCAGCAGCCGCTACGGTACGCAGTATTTT. Translation: CASSRYGTQYF.

The V and J genes are TRBV5-1 and TRBJ2-7; 11 positions agree with TRBD1. Germline CDR1 is SGHRS and CDR2 is YFSETQ. V lost 3 bases to trimming and J lost 3 bases; unmatched junction nucleotides: 2. CDR3 length: 14 amino acids. The CDR3 DNA follows: TGCGCCAGCAGCTCCGGGACAGGGGGCTACGAGCAGTACTTC. This sequence encodes CASSSGTGGYEQYF.

The J gene is TRBJ2-5, the V gene TRBV5-3, with D maybe TRBD1 (6 bases). TRBV5-3 is flagged as an ORF with uncertain function. Trimming took off 2 bases at V and 1 base at J, with 12 bases between the two ends. CDR3 length: 15 residues. CDR3 protein: CARSLTRDTQETQYF. CDR3 nucleotide sequence: TGTGCCAGAAGCTTAACACGGGACACCCAAGAGACCCAGTACTTC.

The gene calls are TRBV6-5 and TRBJ2-5, with 9 bases aligning to TRBD1. V trimming: 5 bases; J trimming: 6 bases; junction bases outside the gene matches: 7. CDR3 length: 14 amino acids. Per germline, CDR1 MNHEY and CDR2 SVGAGI. This CDR3 reads CASSRGDRVKTQYF. The CDR3 region has the DNA TGTGCCAGCAGTAGGGGGGACAGGGTCAAGACCCAGTACTTC.

The chain joins TRBV2 to TRBJ2-5; 10 nucleotides line up with TRBD1. Germline values: CDR1 SNHLY, CDR2 FYNNEI. The CDR3 is 13 residues long. V was pared by 4 bases and J by 4 bases, with 0 bases of the junction left unmatched. The CDR3 reads CASSGTGGETQYF. The CDR3 DNA is TGTGCCAGCAGTGGGACAGGGGGAGAGACCCAGTACTTC.

The V and J genes are TRBV6-5 and TRBJ1-5; D perhaps matches TRBD1 (5 bases). V lost 2 bases and J lost 2, with 10 bases in between. This CDR3 region has 15 residues. Germline V gene data show CDR1 as MNHEY and CDR2 as SVGAGI. CDR3: CASSYLRDGNQPQHF. CDR3 coding DNA: TGTGCCAGCAGTTACCTCAGGGATGGCAATCAGCCCCAGCATTTT.

This chain connects TRBV6-5 to TRBJ2-3; no clear D gene. V lost 6 bases to trimming and J lost 5 bases, with 15 bases between them. Germline CDR1 MNHEY, CDR2 SVGAGI. CDR3 length: 14 amino acids. CDR3 nucleotide sequence: TGTGCCAGCAGCCCCTCCCTTAGAATAGATACGCAGTATTTT. Its translation: CASSPSLRIDTQYF.

The chain has TRBV19 and TRBJ2-7; 15 bases match TRBD2. Germline loops: CDR1 LNHDA, CDR2 SQIVND (reference sequence). The V and J ends lost 5 bases and 7 bases, in that order; junction bases with no gene match: 18. The CDR3 has 19 amino acids. The CDR3 protein is CASSPTGTSGRRRYEEQYF. Here the CDR3 DNA reads TGTGCCAGTAGTCCCACCGGGACTAGCGGGAGGCGGCGGTATGAAGAGCAGTACTTC.

The chain combines TRBV5-6 with TRBJ1-3; 7 bases agree with TRBD1. Unmatched junction bases numbered 10, after V lost 3 bases and J lost 7 bases. CDR1 is SGHDT and CDR2 is YYEEEE in the germline V gene. The CDR3 is made up of 15 amino acids. In DNA form, the CDR3 reads TGTGCCAGCAGCTCCCTTAGACAGGGAGGTAACACCATATATTTT. This codes for CASSSLRQGGNTIYF.

V and J are TRBV2 and TRBJ2-6; 7 bases map to TRBD1. Germline V lookup: CDR1 SNHLY, CDR2 FYNNEI. Germline trimming cut 6 bases from V and 0 bases from J; bases unmatched to any gene: 5. The CDR3 contains 16 residues. The CDR3 region is CASSPGQNSGANVLTF. The CDR3 bases are TGTGCCAGCAGCCCGGGACAGAACTCTGGGGCCAACGTCCTGACTTTC. Full variable domain (rest looked up from reference TRBV2 and TRBJ2-6): EPEVTQTPSHQVTQMGQEVILRCVPISNHLYFYWYRQILGQKVEFLVSFYNNEISEKSEIFDDQFSVERPDGSNFTLKIRSTKLEDSAMYFCASSPGQNSGANVLTFGAGSRLTVL.

This clone occurred a few times. The gene calls are TRBV7-9 and TRBJ2-3, with 8 bases lining up with TRBD2. Looked up from germline, CDR1 is SEHNR and CDR2 is FQNEAQ (reference sequence). The CDR3 covers 16 residues. Losses at the gene ends were 4 bases for V and 3 bases for J; bases not matched to a gene: 9. This CDR3 is CASSWFSGEDTDTQYF. CDR3 DNA: TGTGCCAGCAGCTGGTTTAGCGGGGAGGATACAGATACGCAGTATTTT. The full variable domain, its missing parts supplied by reference TRBV7-9 and TRBJ2-3, is DTGVSQNPRHKITKRGQNVTFRCDPISEHNRLYWYRQTLGQGPEFLTYFQNEAQLEKSRLLSDRFSAERPKGSFSTLEIQRTEQGDSAMYLCASSWFSGEDTDTQYFGPGTRLTVL.

The V call is TRBV6-1, the J call TRBJ2-2, with TRBD1 matching over 7 bases. Trimming cost V 1 base and J 4 bases; bases outside gene matches: 6. The CDR3 is 16 residues long. Germline-derived CDR1 and CDR2 are MNHNS and SASEGT. The DNA of the CDR3 is TGTGCCAGCAGTGAAGGGACAGGTCCGAGCACCGGGGAGCTGTTTTTT. Protein: CASSEGTGPSTGELFF.

This clone was detected only a few times. The chain combines TRBV7-3 with TRBJ2-1; 15 bases are a match to TRBD2. CDR1 is SGHTA, CDR2 FQGTGA, per germline. Losses at the gene ends were 5 bases for V and 6 bases for J; bases not matched to a gene: 8. The CDR3 is 17 amino acids. The CDR3 loop reads CASSPSWTSGRGNEQFF. DNA of the CDR3: TGTGCCAGCAGCCCTTCCTGGACTAGCGGGAGGGGCAATGAGCAGTTCTTC.

V usage is TRBV6-5 and J usage is TRBJ1-1; the D is unclear. Germline CDR1 and CDR2: MNHEY and SVGAGI. Trimming left V 0 bases short and J 7 bases short, with 12 bases between. The CDR3 is made up of 14 amino acids. CDR3 DNA: TGTGCCAGCAGTTACTCCTTTCTTGAGGGTGAAGCTTTCTTT. It codes for CASSYSFLEGEAFF.